Following are 14 T cell receptor beta chains from one sample sequenced in a study of spatial heterogeneity in lung cancer. TCRdb ran MiXCR on the 5' RACE reads and lists one entry per CDR3 protein. The sample has 9,000 or so distinct CDR3 sequences, 3.9% seen once. Sample time point: blood taken at disease recurrence. Sequencing of whole RNA from tumor, nontumor lung or frozen PBMC involved no sorting. Specimen: PBMCs, collected at recurrence. These receptors all come from a female donor with early-stage non-small cell lung cancer.

This clonotype is medium-sized. This beta chain is a stray sequence in a library constructed for alpha chains; its clone size is not meaningful. The chain couples TRBV7-2 to TRBJ1-2, with TRBD1 matching 9 bases. Trimming removed 5 bases from V and 6 bases from J; junction bases left unmatched: 7. The CDR3 length is 14 residues. CDR1 is SGHTA and CDR2 is FQGNSA in the germline V gene. The CDR3 here is CASSTWTGADGYTF. The CDR3, as DNA: TGTGCCAGCAGCACATGGACAGGGGCCGATGGCTACACCTTC.

This clonotype occurred many times. This beta chain is a stray sequence in a library constructed for alpha chains; its clone size is not meaningful. J is TRBJ2-1 and V is TRBV7-2; 7 bases are a match to TRBD1. Per germline, CDR1 SGHTA and CDR2 FQGNSA. The J segment lost 7 bases and the V segment lost 4 bases, leaving 7 bases of the junction unmatched. The CDR3 extends over 14 amino acids. In DNA form, the CDR3 reads TGTGCCAGCAGCTCCAGGGACAGTCCGAATGAGCAGTTCTTC. Protein: CASSSRDSPNEQFF.

In its sample, this clonotype was seen many times. Being off target in a library aimed at alpha chains, this beta chain has a size of little meaning. The CDR3 spells CVTGQGNQPQHF. The CDR3 coding sequence is TGTGTAACGGGACAGGGTAATCAGCCCCAGCATTTT. The rearrangement joins TRBV6-5 to TRBJ1-5; 9 nucleotides align to TRBD1. Germline V gene sequence: CDR1 MNHEY, CDR2 SVGAGI. The CDR3 loop spans 12 amino acids.

A note on this clonotype: Since it is a stray read in a library aimed at alpha chains, this beta chain has a size that is not meaningful. This sequence joins TRBV9 and TRBJ1-2; TRBD1 is a possible D gene (6 bases). V was trimmed by 0 bases and J by 5 bases, leaving 14 bases between them. In germline, CDR1 is SGDLS, CDR2 YYNGEE. This CDR3 has 15 residues. The CDR3 DNA sequence: TGTGCCAGCAGCGTAGTATCGGGGACATCTTATGGCTACACCTTC. This gives the protein CASSVVSGTSYGYTF.

This clonotype has at least ten counts. This beta chain is a stray sequence in a library constructed for alpha chains; its clone size is not meaningful. The CDR3 nucleotides are TGTGCCACCAGTGATTGGGGCCCGGCGGGAAGGGTGGCAGATACGCAGTATTTT. Its translation: CATSDWGPAGRVADTQYF. The gene calls are TRBV24-1 and TRBJ2-3; a possible D gene is TRBD2 (6 bases). Germline loops: CDR1 KGHDR, CDR2 SFDVKD. The CDR3 spans 18 residues. V shed 2 bases and J shed 4 bases, with 21 bases lying between them.

This clonotype was seen ten or more times. Found in a library prepared for alpha chains, this beta chain is an off-target read, and its abundance has little meaning. The gene calls are TRBV3-1 and TRBJ2-1, with 15 bases lining up with TRBD2. CDR1 is LGHDT, CDR2 YNNKEL, per germline (reference sequence). CDR3 length: 15 residues. V lost 5 bases, J lost 7 bases, and 3 bases stayed unmatched. The CDR3 region has the DNA TGTGCCAGCAGCGAGGGACTAGCGGGGGGAAATGAGCAGTTCTTC. Translating it yields CASSEGLAGGNEQFF.

This clonotype was seen ten or more times. This beta chain turned up in a library designed for alpha chains; as an off-target read, its abundance says little. The chain combines TRBV28 with TRBJ1-5; TRBD1 matches at 8 bases. Per the germline V gene, CDR1 is MDHEN and CDR2 is SYDVKM. Trimming cost V 3 bases and J 5 bases; bases outside gene matches: 3. This CDR3 region has 14 residues. CDR3 DNA: TGTGCCAGCAGTTTGGGACAGGCCTATCAGCCCCAGCATTTT. Protein: CASSLGQAYQPQHF.

This clonotype was observed at least ten times. Since it is a stray read in a library aimed at alpha chains, this beta chain has a size that is not meaningful. The gene calls are TRBV6-5 and TRBJ1-5; D unclear. The germline V and J ends were trimmed by 4 bases and 6 bases, with 10 bases remaining between them. Germline V gene sequence: CDR1 MNHEY, CDR2 SVGAGI. The CDR3 is made up of 13 amino acids. The CDR3 nucleotides read TGTGCCAGCAGTTCCAACTCGGGTCAGCCCCAGCATTTT. Translation: CASSSNSGQPQHF.

This clonotype was detected many times. This beta chain appears as a stray read in a library generated for alpha chains; its size is not informative. The V call is TRBV6-2 or TRBV6-3, the J call TRBJ2-3, with D possibly TRBD1 on 7 matching bases. Looked up from germline, CDR1 is MNHEY and CDR2 is SVGEGT. The CDR3 extends over 16 amino acids. V dropped 6 bases and J dropped 10 bases, with 26 bases sitting between them. The CDR3, as DNA: TGTGCCAGCAGCTCCCACCGGGACTGGATTCAGGGGGCGCAGTATTTT. Translation gives CASSSHRDWIQGAQYF.

There are many counts of this clonotype. Being off target in a library aimed at alpha chains, this beta chain has a size of little meaning. The V and J genes are TRBV10-3 and TRBJ2-5; TRBD2 matches 9 bases. Germline CDR1 is ENHRY and CDR2 is SYGVKD. This CDR3 region has 13 residues. Trimming removed 4 bases from V and 3 bases from J; junction bases left unmatched: 0. DNA of the CDR3: TGTGCCATCAGTGGACTAGCGGAAGAGACCCAGTACTTC. Amino acids: CAISGLAEETQYF.

There are many counts of this clonotype. This beta chain is an unintended read in a library built for alpha chains; its size means little. V is TRBV7-9 and J is TRBJ1-1; D is possibly TRBD1 (6 bases). From germline, CDR1 is SEHNR and CDR2 FQNEAQ (reference sequence). Trimming shortened V by 0 bases and J by 7 bases, and 9 bases separated the two germline ends. The CDR3 contains 13 residues. CDR3 sequence: CASSLAEDSEAFF. Here the CDR3 DNA reads TGTGCCAGCAGCTTAGCGGAGGACAGTGAAGCTTTCTTT.

This clonotype was counted many times. This beta chain is an off-target read within a library intended for alpha chains, so its frequency means little. V gene TRBV11-2 combines with J gene TRBJ2-7, with D hard to call. The CDR3 consists of 15 residues. V lost 1 base and J 2 bases, leaving 12 bases between the germline ends. The germline gives CDR1 SGHAT, CDR2 FQNNGV. The CDR3 DNA sequence: TGTGCCAGCAGCTTAGCTGTAGGCGTTGCCTACGAGCAGTACTTC. Amino acid sequence: CASSLAVGVAYEQYF.

This clonotype came up many times. Since the library was made to target alpha chains, this beta chain is a stray read and its abundance is not meaningful. This sequence joins TRBV5-1 and TRBJ2-2; 7 bases line up with TRBD1. Germline CDR1 and CDR2: SGHRS and YFSETQ. The length of the CDR3 is 16 residues. The V segment lost 5 bases and the J segment 1 base; nucleotides outside the gene matches: 8. The CDR3 here is CASRYPRDRNTGELFF. The CDR3 DNA reads TGCGCCAGCAGGTACCCCCGGGACAGGAACACCGGGGAGCTGTTTTTT.

Many counts were recorded for this clonotype. The library was built for alpha chains, so this beta chain is an off-target read and its size means little. The chain combines TRBV14 with TRBJ1-6; no clear D gene. The CDR3 covers 14 residues. Per the germline V gene, CDR1 is SGHDN and CDR2 is FVKESK. V was clipped by 1 base and J by 8 bases, with 9 bases between them. The CDR3: CASSQAIGYSPLHF. DNA of the CDR3: TGTGCCAGCAGCCAAGCGATTGGGTATTCACCCCTCCACTTT.